The rows below give T cell receptor beta chains drawn from one sample of a study of shared clonotypes between healthy human individuals. Generated by immunoSEQ multiplex PCR, the TCRdb table keeps only in-frame clones and is missing some. This table holds more than 2 million clones, 85% to 95% found once. The sample consisted of naive CD4+ T cells sorted from blood. All receptors derive from a man between 18 and 35 years old in good health. Both conserved end residues are part of each CDR3. Fields, in order: V gene, D gene, clone size, J gene, CDR3 protein, CDR3 DNA. The D gene is left open where the match is weak. A row's size may be missing; if present it is once, few, many or a size class.

v_gene: TRBV6-1; d_gene: .; abundance: .; j_gene: TRBJ1-5; CDR3aa: CGVVAGTNQPQHF; CDR3nt: TGTGGGGTAGTGGCAGGGACCAATCAGCCCCAGCATTTT
v_gene: TRBV5-4; d_gene: .; abundance: .; j_gene: TRBJ1-4; CDR3aa: CASSSHPDLSEKLFF; CDR3nt: TGTGCCAGCAGCTCGCACCCGGATCTATCTGAAAAACTGTTTTTT
v_gene: TRBV30; d_gene: .; abundance: .; j_gene: TRBJ1-5; CDR3aa: CAWRPPGGFYSNQPQHF; CDR3nt: TGTGCCTGGAGGCCTCCCGGAGGGTTTTATAGCAATCAGCCCCAGCATTTT
v_gene: TRBV9; d_gene: .; abundance: .; j_gene: TRBJ1-1; CDR3aa: CASSVDAVNTEAFF; CDR3nt: TGTGCCAGCAGCGTAGACGCAGTGAACACTGAAGCTTTCTTT
v_gene: TRBV11-2; d_gene: .; abundance: .; j_gene: TRBJ1-4; CDR3aa: CASSSYNEKLFF; CDR3nt: TGTGCCAGCAGCTCCTATAATGAAAAACTGTTTTTT
v_gene: TRBV2; d_gene: .; abundance: .; j_gene: TRBJ1-4; CDR3aa: CASRHSDTLREKLFF; CDR3nt: TGTGCCAGCAGACATTCTGACACCCTGAGGGAAAAACTGTTTTTT
v_gene: TRBV10-3; d_gene: .; abundance: .; j_gene: TRBJ1-1; CDR3aa: CAISESTGRGRPDLTNTEAFF; CDR3nt: TGTGCCATCAGTGAGTCGACCGGTAGGGGCAGACCCGACCTGACGAACACTGAAGCTTTCTTT
v_gene: TRBV6-1; d_gene: TRBD2; abundance: .; j_gene: TRBJ2-7; CDR3aa: CASSDPAGGLYEQYF; CDR3nt: TGTGCCAGCAGTGATCCGGCGGGAGGGCTGTACGAGCAGTACTTC
v_gene: TRBV11-2; d_gene: .; abundance: .; j_gene: TRBJ1-5; CDR3aa: CASSNSGAGQPQHF; CDR3nt: TGTGCCAGCAGCAACTCAGGGGCGGGTCAGCCCCAGCATTTT
v_gene: TRBV10-3; d_gene: TRBD2; abundance: .; j_gene: TRBJ2-1; CDR3aa: CAISGDSGSGYNEQFF; CDR3nt: TGTGCCATCAGTGGGGATAGCGGGAGTGGGTACAATGAGCAGTTCTTC
v_gene: TRBV9; d_gene: .; abundance: .; j_gene: TRBJ1-5; CDR3aa: CASSDRDVNNQPQHF; CDR3nt: TGTGCCAGCAGCGACAGGGACGTCAACAATCAGCCCCAGCATTTT
v_gene: TRBV30; d_gene: .; abundance: .; j_gene: TRBJ2-7; CDR3aa: CAWRGSYEQYF; CDR3nt: TGTGCCTGGAGAGGAAGCTACGAGCAGTACTTC
v_gene: TRBV6-6; d_gene: TRBD1; abundance: .; j_gene: TRBJ1-3; CDR3aa: CASSTPGQGSGNTIYF; CDR3nt: TGTGCCAGCAGTACTCCGGGACAGGGCTCTGGAAACACCATATATTTT
v_gene: TRBV5-4; d_gene: .; abundance: .; j_gene: TRBJ2-7; CDR3aa: CASSNSPSSYEQYF; CDR3nt: TGTGCCAGCAGCAACTCTCCGAGCTCCTACGAGCAGTACTTC
v_gene: TRBV5-6; d_gene: .; abundance: .; j_gene: TRBJ2-7; CDR3aa: CASRLGQTRGEQYF; CDR3nt: TGTGCCAGCAGACTCGGGCAGACGAGGGGGGAACAGTACTTC
v_gene: TRBV7-8; d_gene: .; abundance: .; j_gene: TRBJ2-7; CDR3aa: CASSSKGPAYEQYF; CDR3nt: TGTGCCAGCAGCTCAAAAGGCCCGGCGTACGAGCAGTACTTC
v_gene: TRBV6-1; d_gene: TRBD1; abundance: once; j_gene: TRBJ2-7; CDR3aa: CASSGYKQGVGFYEQYF; CDR3nt: TGTGCCAGCAGTGGCTATAAACAGGGGGTAGGTTTCTACGAGCAGTACTTC
v_gene: TRBV7-2; d_gene: TRBD1; abundance: .; j_gene: TRBJ1-1; CDR3aa: CASAQGAVTEAFF; CDR3nt: TGTGCTAGTGCCCAGGGGGCGGTGACTGAAGCTTTCTTT
v_gene: TRBV28; d_gene: TRBD1; abundance: .; j_gene: TRBJ1-2; CDR3aa: CANGPTGVGGYTF; CDR3nt: TGTGCCAACGGACCCACAGGGGTTGGTGGCTACACCTTC
v_gene: TRBV10-3; d_gene: TRBD2; abundance: .; j_gene: TRBJ2-1; CDR3aa: CAISEPLAGAFDEQFF; CDR3nt: TGTGCCATCAGCGAGCCACTAGCGGGAGCTTTCGATGAGCAGTTCTTC
v_gene: TRBV6-1; d_gene: .; abundance: .; j_gene: TRBJ1-2; CDR3aa: CASSGGTNYGYTF; CDR3nt: TGTGCCAGCAGCGGGGGAACTAACTATGGCTACACCTTC
v_gene: TRBV7-3; d_gene: .; abundance: .; j_gene: TRBJ2-5; CDR3aa: CASSFVLGNLQETQYF; CDR3nt: TGTGCCAGCAGCTTTGTACTAGGGAACTTACAAGAGACCCAGTACTTC
v_gene: TRBV9; d_gene: TRBD2; abundance: .; j_gene: TRBJ2-5; CDR3aa: CASSVGLAEETQYF; CDR3nt: TGTGCCAGCAGCGTGGGACTAGCGGAAGAGACCCAGTACTTC
v_gene: TRBV6-5; d_gene: .; abundance: .; j_gene: TRBJ2-2; CDR3aa: CASSLGGTVNTGELFF; CDR3nt: TGTGCCAGCAGTTTGGGAGGGACAGTGAACACCGGGGAGCTGTTTTTT
v_gene: TRBV7-9; d_gene: .; abundance: .; j_gene: TRBJ2-7; CDR3aa: CASSFSAYEQYF; CDR3nt: TGTGCCAGCAGCTTCAGCGCATACGAGCAGTACTTC
v_gene: TRBV7-2; d_gene: TRBD2; abundance: .; j_gene: TRBJ2-1; CDR3aa: CASSARGTSGNEQFF; CDR3nt: TGTGCCAGCAGCGCGCGGGGGACTAGCGGCAATGAGCAGTTCTTC
v_gene: TRBV5-1; d_gene: TRBD1; abundance: .; j_gene: TRBJ2-7; CDR3aa: CASSPRQGTTYEQYF; CDR3nt: TGCGCCAGCAGCCCGCGACAGGGCACCACCTACGAGCAGTACTTC
v_gene: TRBV5-1; d_gene: .; abundance: .; j_gene: TRBJ1-5; CDR3aa: CASSFEGSSNQPQHF; CDR3nt: TGCGCCAGCAGCTTCGAGGGGTCTAGCAATCAGCCCCAGCATTTT
v_gene: TRBV7-9; d_gene: .; abundance: .; j_gene: TRBJ1-2; CDR3aa: CASSLQGMGGYTF; CDR3nt: TGTGCCAGCAGCTTACAGGGAATGGGCGGCTACACCTTC
v_gene: TRBV10-3; d_gene: .; abundance: .; j_gene: TRBJ1-2; CDR3aa: CATLEENYYGYTF; CDR3nt: TGTGCCACCCTTGAAGAGAACTACTATGGCTACACCTTC
v_gene: TRBV7-9; d_gene: .; abundance: .; j_gene: TRBJ2-1; CDR3aa: CASSPPGLEQFF; CDR3nt: TGTGCCAGCAGCCCCCCCGGGCTAGAGCAGTTCTTC
v_gene: TRBV4-1; d_gene: TRBD2; abundance: once; j_gene: TRBJ2-3; CDR3aa: CASSQIGTSADTQYF; CDR3nt: TGCGCCAGCAGCCAGATTGGGACTAGCGCCGATACGCAGTATTTT
v_gene: TRBV6-6; d_gene: TRBD1; abundance: .; j_gene: TRBJ1-2; CDR3aa: CASSLGQRNYGYTF; CDR3nt: TGTGCCAGCAGCTTGGGACAGCGGAACTATGGCTACACCTTC
v_gene: TRBV7-9; d_gene: .; abundance: .; j_gene: TRBJ2-5; CDR3aa: CASSLPVDQETQYF; CDR3nt: TGTGCCAGCAGCTTACCGGTCGACCAAGAGACCCAGTACTTC
v_gene: TRBV19; d_gene: .; abundance: .; j_gene: TRBJ1-2; CDR3aa: CASSIGPGANYGYTF; CDR3nt: TGTGCCAGTAGTATAGGCCCAGGAGCTAACTATGGCTACACCTTC
v_gene: TRBV6-1; d_gene: .; abundance: .; j_gene: TRBJ2-7; CDR3aa: CASSDTGGPYEQYF; CDR3nt: TGTGCCAGCAGTGATACCGGGGGGCCCTACGAGCAGTACTTC
v_gene: TRBV5-1; d_gene: TRBD2; abundance: .; j_gene: TRBJ2-2; CDR3aa: CASSLALAGGQGGELFF; CDR3nt: TGCGCCAGCAGCTTAGCACTAGCGGGAGGTCAAGGAGGGGAGCTGTTTTTT
v_gene: TRBV2; d_gene: .; abundance: few; j_gene: TRBJ1-4; CDR3aa: CASSPQGTNEKLFF; CDR3nt: TGTGCCAGCAGCCCACAGGGAACTAATGAAAAACTGTTTTTT
v_gene: TRBV5-4; d_gene: .; abundance: .; j_gene: TRBJ1-1; CDR3aa: CASSFPTQVQTEAFF; CDR3nt: TGTGCCAGCAGCTTCCCTACACAGGTTCAGACTGAAGCTTTCTTT
v_gene: TRBV19; d_gene: .; abundance: once; j_gene: TRBJ2-7; CDR3aa: CASSTGPNNLSYEQYF; CDR3nt: TGTGCCAGTAGTACGGGGCCTAACAACCTCTCATACGAGCAGTACTTC
v_gene: TRBV18; d_gene: .; abundance: .; j_gene: TRBJ2-1; CDR3aa: CASSQGPQNEQFF; CDR3nt: TGTGCCAGCTCCCAGGGGCCTCAAAATGAGCAGTTCTTC
v_gene: TRBV7-6; d_gene: .; abundance: .; j_gene: TRBJ1-2; CDR3aa: CASSLESGGLTPLTAGYTF; CDR3nt: TGTGCCAGCAGCTTAGAATCCGGGGGTTTAACGCCCCTAACGGCTGGCTACACCTTC
v_gene: TRBV6-5; d_gene: .; abundance: .; j_gene: TRBJ2-5; CDR3aa: CASSYSETRGGETQYF; CDR3nt: TGTGCCAGCAGTTACTCGGAGACTAGAGGGGGGGAGACCCAGTACTTC
v_gene: TRBV28; d_gene: TRBD1; abundance: .; j_gene: TRBJ2-7; CDR3aa: CASMVYGTGSPYEQYF; CDR3nt: TGTGCCAGCATGGTTTACGGGACAGGGAGTCCCTACGAGCAGTACTTC
v_gene: TRBV19; d_gene: .; abundance: .; j_gene: TRBJ2-7; CDR3aa: CASSTLAGGYEQYF; CDR3nt: TGTGCCAGTAGTACCCTAGCCGGGGGTTACGAGCAGTACTTC
v_gene: TRBV5-1; d_gene: TRBD2; abundance: .; j_gene: TRBJ2-7; CDR3aa: CASSLLAGSYEQYF; CDR3nt: TGCGCCAGCAGCTTACTAGCGGGTTCCTACGAGCAGTACTTC
v_gene: TRBV6-1; d_gene: .; abundance: .; j_gene: TRBJ2-7; CDR3aa: CASSEPDFYEQYF; CDR3nt: TGTGCCAGCAGTGAACCAGATTTCTACGAGCAGTACTTC
v_gene: TRBV14; d_gene: .; abundance: .; j_gene: TRBJ1-4; CDR3aa: CASSQGFREKLFF; CDR3nt: TGTGCCAGCAGCCAAGGTTTTCGGGAAAAACTGTTTTTT
v_gene: TRBV6-5; d_gene: TRBD1; abundance: .; j_gene: TRBJ1-1; CDR3aa: CASSRGQGSGTEAFF; CDR3nt: TGTGCCAGCAGTCGTGGACAGGGGTCGGGCACTGAAGCTTTCTTT
v_gene: TRBV27; d_gene: .; abundance: .; j_gene: TRBJ1-2; CDR3aa: CASSRAGQEDGYTF; CDR3nt: TGTGCCAGCAGTCGGGCAGGGCAAGAGGATGGCTACACCTTC
v_gene: TRBV28; d_gene: .; abundance: .; j_gene: TRBJ1-1; CDR3aa: CASSFYTEAFF; CDR3nt: TGTGCCAGCAGTTTTTACACTGAAGCTTTCTTT
v_gene: TRBV6-6; d_gene: TRBD1; abundance: few; j_gene: TRBJ1-5; CDR3aa: CASGQGASQPQHF; CDR3nt: TGTGCCAGCGGACAGGGGGCGAGTCAGCCCCAGCATTTT
v_gene: TRBV2; d_gene: TRBD2; abundance: .; j_gene: TRBJ2-3; CDR3aa: CASNIAGGTDTQYF; CDR3nt: TGTGCCAGCAACATAGCGGGGGGCACAGATACGCAGTATTTT